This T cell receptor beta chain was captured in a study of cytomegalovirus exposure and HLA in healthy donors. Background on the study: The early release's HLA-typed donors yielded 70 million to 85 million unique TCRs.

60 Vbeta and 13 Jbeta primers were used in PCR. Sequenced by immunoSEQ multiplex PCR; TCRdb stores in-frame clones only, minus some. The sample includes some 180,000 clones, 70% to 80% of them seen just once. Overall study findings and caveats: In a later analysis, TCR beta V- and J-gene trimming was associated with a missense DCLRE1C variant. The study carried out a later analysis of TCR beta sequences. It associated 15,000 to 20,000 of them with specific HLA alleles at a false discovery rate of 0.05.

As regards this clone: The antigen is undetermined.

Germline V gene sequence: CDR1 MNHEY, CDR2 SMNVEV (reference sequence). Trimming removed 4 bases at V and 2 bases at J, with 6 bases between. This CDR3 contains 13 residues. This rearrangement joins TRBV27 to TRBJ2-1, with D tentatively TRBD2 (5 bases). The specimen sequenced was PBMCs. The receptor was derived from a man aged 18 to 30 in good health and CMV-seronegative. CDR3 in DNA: TGTGCCAGCAGTTCCGGGACCTACAATGAGCAGTTCTTC. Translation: CASSSGTYNEQFF.